This T cell receptor beta chain comes out of a study of OX40 agonist ivuxolimab in advanced cancers. Method: immunoSEQ multiplex PCR; TCRdb's copy keeps in-frame clones and lacks some. The table records 90,000 to 120,000 clones, 75% to 95% of them present only once. The ends were cut back, 5 bases at V and 8 bases at J, with 7 bases in the middle. Per germline, CDR1 SQVTM and CDR2 ANQGSEA. This CDR3 is 10 amino acids long. This chain joins TRBV29-1 and TRBJ2-1; D uncertain. This sample comprised CD4+ or CD8+ T cells sorted from blood, obtained in a trial of the OX40 agonist ivuxolimab. The clonotype originates from an adult with an advanced solid tumor such as melanoma, head and neck, liver or kidney cancer. This chain's CDR3 is CSVRLYEQFF. The CDR3 region has the DNA TGCAGCGTTAGATTGTATGAGCAGTTCTTC.